These 18 T cell receptor beta chains share one sample of origin, sequenced in a study of T-cell reconstitution after alpha-beta-depleted transplantation in children. Preparation of the TCRbeta library used unique molecular identifiers. One entry per CDR3 protein, called by TCRdb with MiXCR from the PCR reads. This sample yields 200,000 to 250,000 distinct CDR3 sequences, of which approximately 9% are seen a single time; over 5% belongs to the top ten. Sequenced here: PBMCs from the stem cell graft donor, sampled from the stem cell graft. The receptors shown here come from a human donor who donated a stem cell graft to a child with acute lymphoblastic leukemia.

The rearrangement joins TRBV20-1 to TRBJ2-5; D is unresolved. Per germline, CDR1 DFQATT and CDR2 SNEGSKA (reference sequence). V lost 3 bases and J lost 0, with 8 bases in between. The CDR3 extends over 13 amino acids. The CDR3 nucleotides are TGCAGTGCTAGGCTCATCCACCAAGAGACCCAGTACTTC. It is translated as CSARLIHQETQYF.

This clonotype has a handful of counts. CDR3 bases: TGTGCTAGTGAATCCTCGCAGGGGAGGGCTGAAGCTTTCTTT. This translates into CASESSQGRAEAFF. This rearrangement joins TRBV12-5 to TRBJ1-1; tentatively, D is TRBD1 (6 bases). The germline CDR1 and CDR2 sequences are LGHNT and FRNRAP. Trimming shortened V by 7 bases and J by 6 bases, and 18 bases separated the two germline ends. The CDR3 has 14 amino acids.

This clonotype is a singleton in its sample. This sequence joins TRBV19 and TRBJ1-1; TRBD1 might be the D (5 bases). The CDR3 consists of 16 residues. The V and J ends lost 6 bases and 1 base respectively, with 18 bases between them. Germline V lookup: CDR1 LNHDA, CDR2 SQIVND (reference sequence). CDR3 amino acids: CASRMGPPTGNTEAFF. CDR3 DNA sequence: TGTGCCAGTAGAATGGGGCCCCCGACGGGGAACACTGAAGCTTTCTTT.

This clonotype was seen repeatedly, ten times or more. V is TRBV12-3 or TRBV12-4 and J is TRBJ1-4; TRBD1 is a possible D gene (5 bases). With 6 bases removed from V and 8 bases from J, the gap between germline ends came to 16 bases. The length of the CDR3 is 14 residues. The CDR3 DNA sequence: TGTGCCAGCAGGAGGGGAGGACGCCGGGAAAAACTGTTTTTT. Its protein is CASRRGGRREKLFF.

This clonotype was detected a few times. The chain couples TRBV20-1 to TRBJ2-5; 7 positions agree with TRBD1. With 3 bases clipped from V and 5 bases from J, the junction kept 9 bases outside the gene matches. Germline CDR1 DFQATT, CDR2 SNEGSKA (reference sequence). The CDR3 has 14 residues. The CDR3 sequence: CSASRARGTETQYF. CDR3 nucleotides: TGCAGTGCTAGTCGGGCCAGGGGGACGGAGACCCAGTACTTC.

The chain is built from TRBV6-1 and TRBJ2-1, with 10 nucleotides matching TRBD1. In germline, CDR1 is MNHNS, CDR2 SASEGT. J gave up 8 bases and V 0 bases, and 7 bases lay outside the gene matches. CDR3 length: 16 amino acids. The CDR3 nucleotides read TGTGCCAGCAGTGAAGCTGGGACAGGGGCCGTGTATGAGCAGTTCTTC. Translation gives CASSEAGTGAVYEQFF.

This clonotype was observed a few times. The chain has TRBV5-1 and TRBJ2-1; 9 bases are shared with TRBD2. CDR3 size: 17 residues. Trimming cost V 0 bases and J 3 bases; bases outside gene matches: 7. Germline V gene sequence: CDR1 SGHRS, CDR2 YFSETQ. CDR3 sequence reads: CASSLVLIAGDYNEQFF. In DNA form, the CDR3 reads TGCGCCAGCAGCTTGGTCCTAATAGCGGGGGACTACAATGAGCAGTTCTTC.

This clonotype was observed at least ten times. The J gene is TRBJ1-1, the V gene TRBV7-9; D is possibly TRBD1 (5 bases). The CDR3 runs to 15 residues. The ends were cut back, 4 bases at V and 3 bases at J, with 15 bases in the middle. Germline lookup yields CDR1 SEHNR and CDR2 FQNEAQ (reference sequence). The CDR3 sequence is CASSSTRGGDTEAFF. The CDR3 DNA is TGTGCCAGCAGCTCAACGCGCGGGGGGGACACTGAAGCTTTCTTT.

In this sample, this clonotype turned up many times. This chain joins TRBV9 and TRBJ2-3; 8 bases are a match to TRBD1. This CDR3 is built from 16 residues. From germline, CDR1 is SGDLS and CDR2 YYNGEE. With V trimmed by 4 bases and J by 3 bases, 10 bases remained unmatched. The CDR3 DNA sequence: TGTGCCAGCAGCCTTTGGACAGGGATAAAAACAGATACGCAGTATTTT. Translating it yields CASSLWTGIKTDTQYF.

This clonotype was seen ten or more times. The chain has TRBV20-1 and TRBJ1-1; D not certain. The CDR3 covers 14 residues. Trimming stripped 4 bases from V and 7 bases from J, with 19 bases between. Germline V lookup: CDR1 DFQATT, CDR2 SNEGSKA (reference sequence). The DNA for the CDR3 is TGCAGTGCTAAGCCCCCGAATAGGGTTCTTGAAGCTTTCTTT. Translated, it gives CSAKPPNRVLEAFF.

This clonotype was picked up many times. The rearrangement uses TRBV12-3 or TRBV12-4 and TRBJ2-5; D unresolved. The CDR3 is 13 residues long. V lost 3 bases to trimming and J lost 4 bases, with 9 bases between them. CDR3 nucleotide sequence: TGTGCCAGCAGTTTGTTGTGGGGAGAGACCCAGTACTTC. Protein sequence: CASSLLWGETQYF.

This chain connects TRBV11-2 to TRBJ2-6, with D perhaps being TRBD1 or TRBD2 (6 bases each). Looked up from germline, CDR1 is SGHAT and CDR2 is FQNNGV. This CDR3 has 18 residues. V lost 6 bases to trimming and J lost 0 bases, with 18 bases between them. CDR3 in amino acids: CASSPQVGGHSGANVLTF. The CDR3 DNA is TGTGCCAGCAGTCCTCAGGTCGGGGGACACTCTGGGGCCAACGTCCTGACTTTC.

The chain recombines TRBV5-6 with TRBJ2-2; weak D call: TRBD1 (5 bases). The V gene's germline CDR1 is SGHDT and CDR2 YYEEEE. The V end was cut by 0 bases, the J end by 5 bases, with 14 bases between. This CDR3 has 16 residues. The CDR3 region is CASSLVARARTGELFF. The CDR3 region has the DNA TGTGCCAGCAGCTTGGTTGCCAGGGCTAGGACCGGGGAGCTGTTTTTT.

This chain uses TRBV7-2 with TRBJ1-2; the D is unclear. The V end was cut by 1 base, the J end by 7 bases, with 10 bases between. The CDR3 is 13 amino acids. Germline loops: CDR1 SGHTA, CDR2 FQGNSA. CDR3: CASSLDGRSGYTF. The CDR3 region has the DNA TGTGCCAGCAGCTTAGACGGACGCAGTGGCTACACCTTC.

The DNA of the CDR3 is TGCGCCAGCAGCTTGGATAGGGGGCCCGAGCAGTACTTC. The encoded protein is CASSLDRGPEQYF. This chain uses TRBV5-1 with TRBJ2-7, with 7 bases lining up with TRBD1. The CDR3 contains 13 residues. With 0 bases clipped from V and 6 bases from J, the junction kept 3 bases outside the gene matches. Germline V gene lookup returns CDR1 SGHRS and CDR2 YFSETQ.

This clonotype was detected many times. The chain couples TRBV5-1 to TRBJ2-2; no clear D gene. CDR3 length equals 13 residues. The germline gives CDR1 SGHRS, CDR2 YFSETQ. V lost 4 bases, J lost 0 bases, and 4 bases lay in between. In nucleotides, the CDR3 is TGCGCCAGCAGCACGGCGAACACCGGGGAGCTGTTTTTT. Translation gives CASSTANTGELFF.

This clonotype occurred many times. The CDR3 bases are TGTGCCAGCAGAAAGGAGACAGGGAGCATGGACACTGAAGCTTTCTTT. Its translation: CASRKETGSMDTEAFF. The V call is TRBV3-1, the J call TRBJ1-1, with 7 bases fitting TRBD1. CDR1 and CDR2 from the germline V gene are LGHDT and YNNKEL (reference sequence). The V segment lost 6 bases and the J segment 3 bases; nucleotides outside the gene matches: 13. The CDR3 is 16 amino acids.

This clonotype appeared a few times. The chain uses TRBV4-1 and TRBJ1-2; no clear D gene. The CDR3 length is 15 residues. CDR1 MGHRA and CDR2 YSYEKL come from the germline V gene. The V gene lost 0 bases and the J gene lost 0 bases, with 8 bases spanning the gap. The CDR3 region is CASSQDPAANYGYTF. CDR3 nucleotide sequence: TGCGCCAGCAGCCAAGATCCGGCCGCTAACTATGGCTACACCTTC.